The TCR beta chain described here comes from a study of blood T cell repertoires in COVID-19. Trimming took off 3 bases at V and 4 bases at J, with 15 bases between the two ends. The CDR3 runs 15 residues. Germline V gene sequence: CDR1 SGHDN, CDR2 FVKESK. Using immunoSEQ multiplex PCR, the repertoire was profiled, and TCRdb retains in-frame clones only, with some absent. The table records about 260,000 clones, 70% to 85% of them present only once. The genes are TRBV14 and TRBJ1-2, with D unresolved. Sequencing used peripheral blood. This TCR was recovered from an elderly woman with acute or convalescent COVID-19. In nucleotides, the CDR3 is TGTGCCAGCAGCCAGGCCGGGTCTACCTTCTATGGCTACACCTTC. Encoded protein: CASSQAGSTFYGYTF.